This TCR beta chain was found in a study of OX40 agonist ivuxolimab in advanced cancers. This table comes from immunoSEQ multiplex PCR, and its TCRdb copy is limited to in-frame clones, with some not included. The sample records 35,000 to 45,000 clones, 82% being singletons. CDR3 size: 14 residues. The ends were cut back, 1 base at V and 0 bases at J, with 7 bases in the middle. Per the germline V gene, CDR1 is SGHRS and CDR2 is YFSETQ. Sequencing used CD4+ or CD8+ T cells sorted from blood, obtained in a trial of the OX40 agonist ivuxolimab. This chain joins TRBV5-1 and TRBJ2-5; no clear D gene. This TCR derives from an adult with an advanced solid tumor such as melanoma, head and neck, liver or kidney cancer. This chain's CDR3 is CASSLSSYQETQYF. In DNA form, the CDR3 reads TGCGCCAGCAGCTTGAGTTCTTACCAAGAGACCCAGTACTTC.